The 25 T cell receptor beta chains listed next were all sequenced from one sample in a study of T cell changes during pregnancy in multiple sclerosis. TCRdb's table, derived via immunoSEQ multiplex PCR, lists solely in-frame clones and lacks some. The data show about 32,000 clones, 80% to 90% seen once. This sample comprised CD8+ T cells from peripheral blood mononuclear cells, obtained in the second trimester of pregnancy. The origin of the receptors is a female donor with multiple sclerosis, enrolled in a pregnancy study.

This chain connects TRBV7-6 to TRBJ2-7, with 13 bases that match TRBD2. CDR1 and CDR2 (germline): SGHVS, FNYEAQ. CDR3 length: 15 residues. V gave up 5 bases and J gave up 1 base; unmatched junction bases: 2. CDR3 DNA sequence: TGTGCCAGCAGCCGGACTAGCGGGAGATCCTACGAGCAGTACTTC. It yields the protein CASSRTSGRSYEQYF. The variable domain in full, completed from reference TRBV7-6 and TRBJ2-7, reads GAGVSQSPRYKVTKRGQDVALRCDPISGHVSLYWYRQALGQGPEFLTYFNYEAQQDKSGLPNDRFSAERPEGSISTLTIQRTEQRDSAMYRCASSRTSGRSYEQYFGPGTRLTVT.

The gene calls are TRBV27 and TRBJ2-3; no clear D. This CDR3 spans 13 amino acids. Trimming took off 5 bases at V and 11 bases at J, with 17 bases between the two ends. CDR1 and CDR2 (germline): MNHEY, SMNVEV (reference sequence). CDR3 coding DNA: TGTGCCAGCAGTCCCCACCCTCACGGTGGGCAGTATTTT. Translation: CASSPHPHGGQYF.

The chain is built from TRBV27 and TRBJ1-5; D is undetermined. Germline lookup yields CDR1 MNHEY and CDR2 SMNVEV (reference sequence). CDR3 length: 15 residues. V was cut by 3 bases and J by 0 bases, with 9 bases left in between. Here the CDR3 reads CASSLGRYSNQPQHF. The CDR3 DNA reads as TGTGCCAGCAGTTTGGGCCGGTATAGCAATCAGCCCCAGCATTTT.

The chain's CDR3 is CASSLIREYYNEQFF. As DNA, the CDR3 is TGTGCCAGCAGTTTAATTCGGGAGTACTACAATGAGCAGTTCTTC. This chain joins TRBV28 and TRBJ2-1, with D possibly being TRBD2 (6 bases). The germline V and J ends were trimmed by 2 bases and 3 bases, with 11 bases remaining between them. Germline values: CDR1 MDHEN, CDR2 SYDVKM. This CDR3 is built from 15 residues.

CDR3 protein: CASSLVAGGPSGTQYF. CDR3 bases: TGTGCCAGCAGTTTAGTAGCGGGAGGGCCTTCGGGTACGCAGTATTTT. This chain connects TRBV28 to TRBJ2-3, with TRBD2 identical over 11 bases. CDR3 length equals 16 residues. With V trimmed by 2 bases and J by 8 bases, 9 bases remained unmatched. Germline lookup yields CDR1 MDHEN and CDR2 SYDVKM. Full variable domain (rest looked up from reference TRBV28 and TRBJ2-3): DVKVTQSSRYLVKRTGEKVFLECVQDMDHENMFWYRQDPGLGLRLIYFSYDVKMKEKGDIPEGYSVSREKKERFSLILESASTNQTSMYLCASSLVAGGPSGTQYFGPGTRLTVL.

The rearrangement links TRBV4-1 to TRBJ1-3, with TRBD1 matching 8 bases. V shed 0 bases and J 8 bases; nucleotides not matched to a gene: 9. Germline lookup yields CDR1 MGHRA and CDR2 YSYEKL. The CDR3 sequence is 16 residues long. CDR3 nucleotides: TGCGCCAGCAGCCAAGAAGGAACCGACAGGGGTCACACCATATATTTT. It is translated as CASSQEGTDRGHTIYF.

The CDR3 here is CASTLETGPRYEQYF. The CDR3 DNA reads as TGTGCCAGCACCTTAGAGACAGGACCTCGTTACGAGCAGTACTTC. The chain joins TRBV2 to TRBJ2-7; tentatively, D is TRBD1 (6 bases). Germline V gene lookup returns CDR1 SNHLY and CDR2 FYNNEI. The CDR3 contains 15 residues. Trimming cost V 7 bases and J 4 bases, with 20 bases left between them.

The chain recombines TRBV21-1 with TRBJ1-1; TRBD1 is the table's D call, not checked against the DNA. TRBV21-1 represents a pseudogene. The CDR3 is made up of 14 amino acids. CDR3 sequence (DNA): TGTGCCAGCAAGAAAAAGACAGGGAACACTGAAGCTTTCTTT. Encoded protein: CASKKKTGNTEAFF.

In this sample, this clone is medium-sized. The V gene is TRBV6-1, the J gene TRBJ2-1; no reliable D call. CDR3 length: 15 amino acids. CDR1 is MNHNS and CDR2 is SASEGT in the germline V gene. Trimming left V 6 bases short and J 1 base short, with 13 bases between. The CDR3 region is CASSTLEVSYNEQFF. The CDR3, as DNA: TGTGCCAGCAGCACCCTAGAGGTATCCTACAATGAGCAGTTCTTC.

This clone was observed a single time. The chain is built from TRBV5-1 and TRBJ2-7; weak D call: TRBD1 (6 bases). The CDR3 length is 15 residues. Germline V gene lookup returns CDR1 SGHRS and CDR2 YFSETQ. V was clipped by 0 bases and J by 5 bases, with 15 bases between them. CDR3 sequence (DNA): TGCGCCAGCAGCTTGGTATGGGGGCCGGGACACGAGCAGTACTTC. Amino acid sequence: CASSLVWGPGHEQYF.

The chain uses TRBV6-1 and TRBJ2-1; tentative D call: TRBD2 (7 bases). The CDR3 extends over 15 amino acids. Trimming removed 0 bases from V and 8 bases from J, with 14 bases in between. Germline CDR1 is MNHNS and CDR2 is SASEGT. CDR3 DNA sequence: TGTGCCAGCAGTGAAGCGGAAAAAGGGGGGGATGAGCAGTTCTTC. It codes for CASSEAEKGGDEQFF.

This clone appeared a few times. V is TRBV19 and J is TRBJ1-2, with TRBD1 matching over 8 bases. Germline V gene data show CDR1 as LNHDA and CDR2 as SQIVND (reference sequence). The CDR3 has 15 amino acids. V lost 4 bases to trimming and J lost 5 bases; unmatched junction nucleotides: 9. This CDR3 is CASSKGQGSPYGYTF. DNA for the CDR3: TGTGCCAGTAGTAAAGGACAGGGAAGCCCATATGGCTACACCTTC.

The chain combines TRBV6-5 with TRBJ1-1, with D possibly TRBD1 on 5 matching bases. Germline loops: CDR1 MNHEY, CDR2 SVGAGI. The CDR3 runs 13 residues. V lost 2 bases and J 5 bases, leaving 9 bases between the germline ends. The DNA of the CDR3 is TGTGCCAGCAGTTACGGGGCAGGGACTGAAGCTTTCTTT. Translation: CASSYGAGTEAFF.

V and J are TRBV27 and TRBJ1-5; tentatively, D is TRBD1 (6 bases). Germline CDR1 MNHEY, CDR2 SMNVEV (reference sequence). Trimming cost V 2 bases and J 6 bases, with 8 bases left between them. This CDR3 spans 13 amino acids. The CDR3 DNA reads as TGTGCCAGCAGTTTAGGGGGCGCTCAGCCCCAGCATTTT. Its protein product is CASSLGGAQPQHF.

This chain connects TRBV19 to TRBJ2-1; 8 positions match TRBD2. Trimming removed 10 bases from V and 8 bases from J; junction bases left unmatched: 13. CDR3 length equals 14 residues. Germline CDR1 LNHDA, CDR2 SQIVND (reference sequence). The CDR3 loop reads CATGGRPHSDEQFF. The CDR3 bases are TGTGCCACCGGCGGGAGGCCCCACTCCGATGAGCAGTTCTTC.

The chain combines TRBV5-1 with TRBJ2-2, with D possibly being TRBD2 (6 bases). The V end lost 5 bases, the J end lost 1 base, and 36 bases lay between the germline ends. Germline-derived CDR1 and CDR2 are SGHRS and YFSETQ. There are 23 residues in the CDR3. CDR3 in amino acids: CASRPPRGSSFSNPSVNTGELFF. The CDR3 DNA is TGCGCCAGCAGGCCCCCCCGTGGGAGCAGCTTTTCCAATCCTAGCGTGAACACCGGGGAGCTGTTTTTT.

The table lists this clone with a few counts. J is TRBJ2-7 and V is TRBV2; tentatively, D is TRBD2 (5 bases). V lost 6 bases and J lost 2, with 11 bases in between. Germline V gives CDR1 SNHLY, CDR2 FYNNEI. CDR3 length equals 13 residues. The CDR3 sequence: CASRDGGTYEQYF. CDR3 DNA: TGTGCCAGCAGGGACGGAGGAACCTACGAGCAGTACTTC.

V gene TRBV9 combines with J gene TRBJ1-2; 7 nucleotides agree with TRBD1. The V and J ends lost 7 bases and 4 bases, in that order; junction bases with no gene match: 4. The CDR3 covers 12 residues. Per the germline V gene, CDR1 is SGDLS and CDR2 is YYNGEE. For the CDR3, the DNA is TGTGCCAGCCGACAGGGTGTCTATGGCTACACCTTC. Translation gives CASRQGVYGYTF.

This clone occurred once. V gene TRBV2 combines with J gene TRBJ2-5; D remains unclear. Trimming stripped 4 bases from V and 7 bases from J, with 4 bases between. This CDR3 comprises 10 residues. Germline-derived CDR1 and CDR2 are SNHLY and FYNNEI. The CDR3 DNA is TGTGCCAGCAGTGGCGCGACCCAGTACTTC. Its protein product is CASSGATQYF.

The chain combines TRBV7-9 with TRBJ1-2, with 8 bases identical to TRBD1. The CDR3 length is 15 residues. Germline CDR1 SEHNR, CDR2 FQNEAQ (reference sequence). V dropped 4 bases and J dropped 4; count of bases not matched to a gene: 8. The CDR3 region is CASSSGQGLSYGYTF. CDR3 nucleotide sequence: TGTGCCAGCAGCTCAGGACAGGGATTGAGCTATGGCTACACCTTC.

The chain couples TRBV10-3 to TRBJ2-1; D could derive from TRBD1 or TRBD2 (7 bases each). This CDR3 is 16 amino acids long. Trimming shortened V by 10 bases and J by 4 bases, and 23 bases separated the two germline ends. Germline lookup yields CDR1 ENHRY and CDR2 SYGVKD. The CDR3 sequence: CATSGDSGVQYNEQFF. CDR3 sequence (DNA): TGTGCCACCAGCGGGGACAGTGGAGTCCAGTACAATGAGCAGTTCTTC.

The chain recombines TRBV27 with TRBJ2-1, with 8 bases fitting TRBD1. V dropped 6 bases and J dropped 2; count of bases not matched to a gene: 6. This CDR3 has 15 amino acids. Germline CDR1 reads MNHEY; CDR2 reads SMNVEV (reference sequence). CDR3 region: CASSYTGGPYNEQFF. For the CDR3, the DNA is TGTGCCAGCAGCTACACAGGGGGACCCTACAATGAGCAGTTCTTC.

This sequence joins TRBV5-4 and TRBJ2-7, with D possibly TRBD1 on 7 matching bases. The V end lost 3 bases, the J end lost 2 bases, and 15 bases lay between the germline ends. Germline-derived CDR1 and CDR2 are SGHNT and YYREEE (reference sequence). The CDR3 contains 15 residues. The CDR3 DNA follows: TGTGCCAGCAGCTCCAGGGGGACTGGGACCTACGAGCAGTACTTC. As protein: CASSSRGTGTYEQYF.

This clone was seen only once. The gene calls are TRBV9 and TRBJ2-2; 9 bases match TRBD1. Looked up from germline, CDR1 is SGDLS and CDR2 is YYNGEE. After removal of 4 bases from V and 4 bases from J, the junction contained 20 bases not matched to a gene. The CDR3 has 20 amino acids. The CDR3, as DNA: TGTGCCAGCAGCATAGGGGTTGGGACAGGGTCCCTCTTGAGCACCGGGGAGCTGTTTTTT. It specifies CASSIGVGTGSLLSTGELFF.

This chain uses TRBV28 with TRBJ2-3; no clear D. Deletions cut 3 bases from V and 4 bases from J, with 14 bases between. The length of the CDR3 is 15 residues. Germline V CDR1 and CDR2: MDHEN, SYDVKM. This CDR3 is CASSFSQTRADTQYF. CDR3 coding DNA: TGTGCCAGCAGTTTCTCCCAAACCCGGGCAGATACGCAGTATTTT.